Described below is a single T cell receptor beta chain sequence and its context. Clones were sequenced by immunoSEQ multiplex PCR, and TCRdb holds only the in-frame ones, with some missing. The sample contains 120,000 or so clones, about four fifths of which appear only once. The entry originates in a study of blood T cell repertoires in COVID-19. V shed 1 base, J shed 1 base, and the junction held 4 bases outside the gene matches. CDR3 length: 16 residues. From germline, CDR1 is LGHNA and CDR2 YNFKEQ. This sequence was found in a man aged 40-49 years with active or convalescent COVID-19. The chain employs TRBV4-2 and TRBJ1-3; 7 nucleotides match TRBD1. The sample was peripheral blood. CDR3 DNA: TGTGCCAGCAGCCAAGCACAGGGGCAGTCTGGAAACACCATATATTTT. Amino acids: CASSQAQGQSGNTIYF.